These 26 T cell receptor beta chains were sequenced from one sample in a study of cytomegalovirus exposure and HLA in healthy donors. Clones were sequenced by immunoSEQ multiplex PCR, and TCRdb holds only the in-frame ones, with some missing. The sample carries approximately 180,000 clones, roughly 83% recorded once. What was sequenced was PBMCs. These receptors came from a young woman in good health and CMV-seronegative.

V is TRBV5-4 and J is TRBJ1-4; D might be TRBD1 (5 bases). CDR3 size: 14 residues. Looked up from germline, CDR1 is SGHNT and CDR2 is YYREEE (reference sequence). The V and J ends lost 0 bases and 6 bases respectively, with 9 bases between them. The CDR3 reads CASSLEGMDEKLFF. The CDR3 DNA sequence: TGTGCCAGCAGCTTGGAGGGGATGGATGAAAAACTGTTTTTT.

V is TRBV6-1 and J is TRBJ1-5, with 11 positions matching TRBD1. Germline V gene lookup returns CDR1 MNHNS and CDR2 SASEGT. With V trimmed by 5 bases and J by 7 bases, 4 bases remained unmatched. The length of the CDR3 is 14 residues. CDR3 loop: CASSPGQGGQPQHF. The CDR3 DNA is TGTGCCAGCAGTCCGGGACAGGGGGGCCAGCCCCAGCATTTT.

The V call is TRBV6-4, the J call TRBJ1-1, with D tentatively TRBD1 (5 bases). The CDR3 totals 13 residues. Trimming took 5 bases from V and 0 from J, leaving 7 bases between them. Germline CDR1 is MRHNA and CDR2 is SNTAGT. CDR3 loop: CASSNRMNTEAFF. Written as DNA, the CDR3 is TGTGCCAGCAGTAACAGGATGAACACTGAAGCTTTCTTT.

The CDR3 nucleotides read TGTGCCAGCAGTTTATTTCCACCGGGGAGGGCTTATAGCAATCAGCCCCAGCATTTT. This sequence encodes CASSLFPPGRAYSNQPQHF. The J gene is TRBJ1-5, the V gene TRBV27; D gene ambiguous. This CDR3 is 19 amino acids long. V was clipped by 1 base and J by 0 bases, with 19 bases between them. Germline assignment: CDR1 MNHEY and CDR2 SMNVEV (reference sequence).

This clone occurred once. CDR3 in amino acids: CASSLGQGLGYGYTF. The CDR3 DNA reads TGTGCCAGCAGCTTGGGACAGGGTCTTGGCTATGGCTACACCTTC. V usage is TRBV5-8 and J usage is TRBJ1-2, with TRBD1 identical over 7 bases. The CDR3 has 15 amino acids. Germline CDR1 reads SGHTS; CDR2 reads YDEGEE. The V gene end was trimmed by 0 bases and the J gene end by 4 bases; junction bases not matched to a gene: 6. Combining the CDR3 with reference TRBV5-8 and TRBJ1-2 gives the whole variable domain EAGVTQSPTHLIKTRGQQATLRCSPISGHTSVYWYQQALGLGLQFLLWYDEGEERNRGNFPPRFSGRQFPNYSSELNVNALELEDSALYLCASSLGQGLGYGYTFGSGTRLTVV.

In its sample, this clone was seen a few times. This rearrangement joins TRBV27 to TRBJ1-6; D is unclear. Trimming removed 3 bases from V and 8 bases from J, with 8 bases in between. CDR1 MNHEY and CDR2 SMNVEV come from the germline V gene (reference sequence). The CDR3 sequence is 13 residues long. In nucleotides, the CDR3 is TGTGCCAGCAGTTTTACCCCGGATTCACCCCTCCACTTT. This codes for CASSFTPDSPLHF.

The V and J genes are TRBV12-5 and TRBJ2-3; 15 bases fit TRBD2. The ends lost 1 base at V and 1 base at J; junction bases unmatched: 6. CDR3 size: 19 residues. CDR1 and CDR2 (germline): LGHNT, FRNRAP. The CDR3 coding sequence is TGTGCTAGTGGTTTGGAAGGGACTAGCGGGAGGAGGGGCACAGATACGCAGTATTTT. Encoded protein: CASGLEGTSGRRGTDTQYF.

The chain recombines TRBV9 with TRBJ2-3; D ambiguous. V was cut by 2 bases and J by 0 bases, with 10 bases left in between. Germline-derived CDR1 and CDR2 are SGDLS and YYNGEE. The length of the CDR3 is 15 residues. CDR3 residues: CASSVFSLSTDTQYF. CDR3 bases: TGTGCCAGCAGCGTCTTCTCTCTGAGCACAGATACGCAGTATTTT.

This chain links TRBV14 with TRBJ2-7, with 8 bases fitting TRBD2. V dropped 7 bases and J dropped 3; count of bases not matched to a gene: 11. This CDR3 region has 15 residues. Germline V lookup: CDR1 SGHDN, CDR2 FVKESK. CDR3 protein: CASTPREGAYYEQYF. CDR3 in DNA: TGTGCCAGCACGCCCCGGGAGGGAGCTTACTACGAGCAGTACTTC. The full variable domain, its missing parts supplied by reference TRBV14 and TRBJ2-7, is EAGVTQFPSHSVIEKGQTVTLRCDPISGHDNLYWYRRVMGKEIKFLLHFVKESKQDESGMPNNRFLAERTGGTYSTLKVQPAELEDSGVYFCASTPREGAYYEQYFGPGTRLTVT.

The V gene is TRBV4-2, the J gene TRBJ1-5; tentatively, D is TRBD1 (6 bases). Germline V CDR1 and CDR2: LGHNA, YNFKEQ. The V and J ends lost 0 bases and 7 bases respectively, with 13 bases between them. The CDR3 covers 15 residues. The CDR3 nucleotides read TGTGCCAGCAGCCAAGATGCGGGGGGCGGGCAGCCCCAGCATTTT. Translated: CASSQDAGGGQPQHF.

Points on this clone: The sample holds other DNA sequences that translate to the same CDR3. The J gene is TRBJ2-5, the V gene TRBV14; D not resolved. CDR3 size: 13 residues. Per germline, CDR1 SGHDN and CDR2 FVKESK. With 1 base removed from V and 4 bases from J, the gap between germline ends came to 7 bases. The DNA of the CDR3 is TGTGCCAGCAGCCAAGGACCGGGAGAGACCCAGTACTTC. Protein: CASSQGPGETQYF.

This clone was counted only a few times. The J gene is TRBJ2-7, the V gene TRBV9; 8 bases are a match to TRBD2. Germline V gene data show CDR1 as SGDLS and CDR2 as YYNGEE. Unmatched junction bases numbered 5, after V lost 4 bases and J lost 2 bases. The length of the CDR3 is 14 residues. The CDR3 DNA sequence: TGTGCCAGCAGCCCCAGTAGCGGGGCCTACGAGCAGTACTTC. It specifies CASSPSSGAYEQYF.

The chain has TRBV19 and TRBJ2-3; the D gene is possibly TRBD1 (5 bases). Between the trimmed V and J ends, which lost 1 base and 4 bases, there was a span of 9 bases. CDR1 and CDR2 (germline): LNHDA, SQIVND (reference sequence). The CDR3 has 14 amino acids. The CDR3 region is CASSIGPRADTQYF. In DNA, the CDR3 is TGTGCCAGTAGTATAGGACCCAGGGCAGATACGCAGTATTTT.

This chain uses TRBV2 with TRBJ2-2; TRBD1 aligns across 12 bases. Losses at the gene ends were 6 bases for V and 7 bases for J; bases not matched to a gene: 12. Germline-derived CDR1 and CDR2 are SNHLY and FYNNEI. This CDR3 is built from 17 residues. DNA of the CDR3: TGTGCCAGCAGAGTTCTGGTGGGACAGGGGGCAGTCGGGGAGCTGTTTTTT. It yields the protein CASRVLVGQGAVGELFF.

The rearrangement links TRBV19 to TRBJ2-5; 10 positions match TRBD1. V lost 10 bases, J lost 3 bases, and 8 bases stayed unmatched. This CDR3 has 14 residues. From germline, CDR1 is LNHDA and CDR2 SQIVND (reference sequence). The CDR3 reads CATSMDRGKETQYF. CDR3 bases: TGTGCCACCTCGATGGACAGGGGGAAAGAGACCCAGTACTTC.

The chain carries TRBV7-2 and TRBJ1-3; D uncertain. Per the germline V gene, CDR1 is SGHTA and CDR2 is FQGNSA. There are 15 residues in the CDR3. Deletions cut 1 base from V and 0 bases from J, with 7 bases between. The CDR3 here is CASSLGAASGNTIYF. CDR3 DNA sequence: TGTGCCAGCAGCTTAGGGGCAGCCTCTGGAAACACCATATATTTT.

V and J are TRBV5-1 and TRBJ1-1; 7 bases map to TRBD1. CDR3 length: 16 amino acids. V shed 0 bases and J 2 bases; nucleotides not matched to a gene: 7. Germline lookup yields CDR1 SGHRS and CDR2 YFSETQ. The CDR3 protein is CASSLDYGTANTEAFF. CDR3 DNA sequence: TGCGCCAGCAGCTTGGACTATGGGACAGCAAACACTGAAGCTTTCTTT.

The chain employs TRBV6-1 and TRBJ1-2, with 7 bases aligning to TRBD1. Germline CDR1 MNHNS, CDR2 SASEGT. CDR3 length equals 12 residues. With 9 bases clipped from V and 5 bases from J, the junction kept 6 bases outside the gene matches. CDR3 sequence reads: CASRQGEYGYTF. The DNA of the CDR3 is TGTGCCAGTCGACAGGGAGAGTATGGCTACACCTTC.

The chain joins TRBV2 to TRBJ2-3; D perhaps matches TRBD1 (7 bases). Germline values: CDR1 SNHLY, CDR2 FYNNEI. The CDR3 loop spans 17 amino acids. V lost 1 base and J 6 bases, leaving 20 bases between the germline ends. The CDR3 loop is CASSEDARGRGVDTQYF. CDR3 bases: TGTGCCAGCAGTGAAGACGCAAGGGGGCGGGGTGTGGATACGCAGTATTTT.

Here the CDR3 reads CASSQEGQGAGQPQHF. In DNA, the CDR3 is TGCGCCAGCAGCCAAGAGGGGCAGGGGGCAGGACAGCCCCAGCATTTT. This chain uses TRBV4-1 with TRBJ1-5; the match to TRBD1 covers 8 bases. V shed 0 bases, J shed 7 bases, and the junction held 8 bases outside the gene matches. This CDR3 has 16 amino acids. Germline CDR1 is MGHRA and CDR2 is YSYEKL.

The chain links TRBV5-1 to TRBJ2-5, with 9 bases aligning to TRBD2. Germline CDR1 reads SGHRS; CDR2 reads YFSETQ. The length of the CDR3 is 15 residues. The trim removed 1 base at V and 5 bases at J, leaving 6 bases unmatched. The CDR3 here is CASSLTSGSWETQYF. DNA of the CDR3: TGCGCCAGCAGCTTGACTAGCGGGTCTTGGGAGACCCAGTACTTC.

The V call is TRBV2, the J call TRBJ2-7, with D possibly TRBD2 on 6 matching bases. CDR3 length: 14 amino acids. Germline-derived CDR1 and CDR2 are SNHLY and FYNNEI. V lost 8 bases, J lost 0 bases, and 14 bases lay in between. CDR3 loop: CASGGGVVSYEQYF. The CDR3 DNA follows: TGTGCCAGCGGCGGAGGGGTCGTCTCCTACGAGCAGTACTTC. The variable domain in full, completed from reference TRBV2 and TRBJ2-7, reads EPEVTQTPSHQVTQMGQEVILRCVPISNHLYFYWYRQILGQKVEFLVSFYNNEISEKSEIFDDQFSVERPDGSNFTLKIRSTKLEDSAMYFCASGGGVVSYEQYFGPGTRLTVT.

The genes are TRBV30 and TRBJ1-6, with D possibly TRBD1 on 6 matching bases. CDR3 length: 19 amino acids. CDR1 GTSNPN and CDR2 SVGIG come from the germline V gene (reference sequence). V lost 5 bases and J lost 0, with 23 bases in between. In DNA, the CDR3 is TGTGCCTGGGGGGGCCCTAAAACAGCCACGAGCTCCTATAATTCACCCCTCCACTTT. Its translation: CAWGGPKTATSSYNSPLHF.

CDR3 region: CASRTGGGEAFF. The CDR3 coding sequence is TGTGCCAGCAGGACAGGGGGAGGCGAAGCTTTCTTT. This chain links TRBV2 with TRBJ1-1; 9 bases match TRBD1. Germline-derived CDR1 and CDR2 are SNHLY and FYNNEI. CDR3 length: 12 residues. V shed 6 bases, J shed 8 bases, and the junction held 4 bases outside the gene matches. The variable domain in full, completed from reference TRBV2 and TRBJ1-1, reads EPEVTQTPSHQVTQMGQEVILRCVPISNHLYFYWYRQILGQKVEFLVSFYNNEISEKSEIFDDQFSVERPDGSNFTLKIRSTKLEDSAMYFCASRTGGGEAFFGQGTRLTVV.

The V call is TRBV25-1, the J call TRBJ2-1; the match to TRBD1 covers 8 bases. The V gene's germline CDR1 is MGHDK and CDR2 SYGVNS. The CDR3 is 15 amino acids. Trimming at V came to 4 bases and at J to 4 bases, leaving 6 bases not matched to a gene. In DNA, the CDR3 is TGTGCCAGCAGTGCTACAGGGGGGTTTTACAATGAGCAGTTCTTC. It encodes CASSATGGFYNEQFF.

The chain employs TRBV7-6 and TRBJ2-7; 7 positions agree with TRBD1. V shed 3 bases and J 1 base; nucleotides not matched to a gene: 3. CDR3 length equals 14 residues. Germline V CDR1 and CDR2: SGHVS, FNYEAQ. CDR3 DNA sequence: TGTGCCAGCAGCTTTTCAGGGGGATCCTACGAGCAGTACTTC. This codes for CASSFSGGSYEQYF.